The 2 T cell receptor beta chains below come from one sample, sequenced in a study of CDR3 diversity in severe acne. TCRdb re-analysed the PCR reads in MiXCR, keeping a single row per CDR3 protein. The table has almost 85,000 distinct CDR3 sequences, under 65% seen once. Sample: blood. All receptors derive from a male donor in good health, without acne.

This clonotype was counted only a few times. The chain carries TRBV29-1 and TRBJ1-2; D may be TRBD1 (6 bases). The CDR3 runs 14 residues. V was shortened by 3 bases and J by 8 bases, with 19 bases between the two germline ends. Germline lookup yields CDR1 SQVTM and CDR2 ANQGSEA. Here the CDR3 DNA reads TGCAGCGTTGAGGGGGGCGACAGACTCGAGGGCTACACCTTC. Encoded protein: CSVEGGDRLEGYTF.

The V call is TRBV7-6, the J call TRBJ1-1, with D maybe TRBD1 (5 bases). CDR3 length: 15 residues. V was trimmed by 1 base and J by 4 bases, leaving 13 bases between them. The germline V gene has CDR1 SGHVS and CDR2 FNYEAQ. CDR3 in DNA: TGTGCCAGCAGCTTAGGGGGGGGGGGATCCACTGAAGCTTTCTTT. Its translation is CASSLGGGGSTEAFF.